A single sample gave rise to the 17 T cell receptor beta chains below, sequenced in a study of patients and donors after allogeneic stem cell transplantation. TCRdb reanalysed the RT-PCR reads using MiXCR and keeps one entry per CDR3 protein. The sample consists of more than 150,000 distinct CDR3 sequences, around two fifths of them appearing once. The sequencing input was blood, either unsorted or a sorted T cell fraction (not recorded which). The receptors come from a human donor who was either an allogeneic HSCT recipient or a stem cell or donor lymphocyte infusion donor (not recorded which). It is not recorded whose cells these are; they may come from a transplant donor.

The chain is built from TRBV7-3 and TRBJ1-1; tentatively, D is TRBD1 (5 bases). Trimming cost V 4 bases and J 1 base, with 10 bases left between them. The CDR3 loop spans 14 amino acids. Per germline, CDR1 SGHTA and CDR2 FQGTGA. For the CDR3, the DNA is TGTGCCAGCAGCTCGGGACCAGCGAACACTGAAGCTTTCTTT. Encoded protein: CASSSGPANTEAFF.

This clonotype was observed a few times. The chain combines TRBV7-2 with TRBJ2-3, with 12 bases aligning to TRBD2. The CDR3 is 15 residues long. V lost 5 bases, J lost 3 bases, and 3 bases stayed unmatched. The germline V gene has CDR1 SGHTA and CDR2 FQGNSA. The CDR3 reads CASSQTSGRTDTQYF. The CDR3 coding sequence is TGTGCCAGCAGCCAAACTAGCGGGAGGACAGATACGCAGTATTTT.

The V call is TRBV5-1, the J call TRBJ1-1; TRBD1 agrees at 8 bases. This CDR3 is 14 amino acids long. V was clipped by 2 bases and J by 8 bases; unmatched bases: 8. Per the germline V gene, CDR1 is SGHRS and CDR2 is YFSETQ. The CDR3 protein is CASSFGDRSFEAFF. The CDR3, as DNA: TGCGCCAGCAGCTTCGGGGACAGGTCATTCGAAGCTTTCTTT. The whole variable domain, remainder taken from reference TRBV5-1 and TRBJ1-1, is KAGVTQTPRYLIKTRGQQVTLSCSPISGHRSVSWYQQTPGQGLQFLFEYFSETQRNKGNFPGRFSGRQFSNSRSEMNVSTLELGDSALYLCASSFGDRSFEAFFGQGTRLTVV.

This clonotype was recorded a few times. The chain joins TRBV6-5 to TRBJ1-3, with 9 bases fitting TRBD1. J lost 8 bases, V lost 2 bases, and 13 bases had no gene match. The CDR3 consists of 17 residues. Germline V CDR1 and CDR2: MNHEY, SVGAGI. This chain's CDR3 is CASSYDSPGTGLYTIYF. The CDR3 coding sequence is TGTGCCAGCAGTTACGATAGCCCCGGGACAGGGCTATACACCATATATTTT.

The rearrangement joins TRBV12-3 or TRBV12-4 to TRBJ2-2, with 9 bases fitting TRBD1. CDR3 length: 14 amino acids. With V trimmed by 11 bases and J by 4 bases, 8 bases remained unmatched. The CDR3 DNA is TGTGCCGGCACACAGGGGGCAGCCACCGGGGAGCTGTTTTTT. Protein: CAGTQGAATGELFF.

The rearrangement uses TRBV29-1 and TRBJ1-4; 9 bases are a match to TRBD1. V trimming: 7 bases; J trimming: 11 bases; junction bases outside the gene matches: 14. This CDR3 has 14 residues. From germline, CDR1 is SQVTM and CDR2 ANQGSEA. The CDR3 protein is CSAASGTGYTKLFF. As DNA, the CDR3 is TGCAGCGCCGCCTCCGGGACAGGGTATACCAAACTGTTTTTT.

Here the CDR3 DNA reads TGTGCCAGCAGCGTAGGACTAGTCAGTGATACGCAGTATTTT. Protein product: CASSVGLVSDTQYF. The chain has TRBV9 and TRBJ2-3; the D gene is possibly TRBD2 (6 bases). Germline-derived CDR1 and CDR2 are SGDLS and YYNGEE. Trimming cost V 0 bases and J 6 bases, with 11 bases left between them. The CDR3 consists of 14 residues.

This clonotype was recorded only once. This CDR3 is CASSLDDYGYTF. The CDR3 DNA follows: TGTGCCAGCAGCTTAGATGACTATGGCTACACCTTC. The chain employs TRBV7-2 and TRBJ1-2; D is unresolved. V lost 1 base and J lost 3, with 3 bases in between. Germline CDR1 and CDR2: SGHTA and FQGNSA. CDR3 size: 12 residues.

This clonotype was detected a few times. DNA of the CDR3: TGTGCCAGCAGCTTCGACAGGGATGACAAGTGGAACACCATATATTTT. Translated: CASSFDRDDKWNTIYF. This chain uses TRBV7-8 with TRBJ1-3; 7 bases match TRBD1. There are 16 residues in the CDR3. Germline CDR1 SGHVS, CDR2 FQNEAQ. J was trimmed by 7 bases and V by 3 bases; bases with no gene match: 12.

The chain combines TRBV20-1 with TRBJ1-1, with a weak D call TRBD1 (6 bases). V was cut by 5 bases and J by 1 base, with 14 bases left in between. Germline CDR1 DFQATT, CDR2 SNEGSKA (reference sequence). The CDR3 runs 14 residues. CDR3 region: CSAPSRTANTEAFF. The CDR3 coding sequence is TGCAGTGCTCCCTCCAGGACAGCGAACACTGAAGCTTTCTTT.

The genes are TRBV6-5 and TRBJ2-6; a weak D match, TRBD2 (5 bases). The V and J ends lost 1 base and 4 bases respectively, with 14 bases between them. Germline V CDR1 and CDR2: MNHEY, SVGAGI. The CDR3 has 17 amino acids. The CDR3 DNA is TGTGCCAGCAGTTACTACGCCGGGAAAACAGGGGCCAACGTCCTGACTTTC. Translating gives CASSYYAGKTGANVLTF.

V and J are TRBV24-1 and TRBJ2-1; 7 bases are shared with TRBD2. This CDR3 region has 17 residues. The ends lost 3 bases at V and 6 bases at J; junction bases unmatched: 13. The germline V gene has CDR1 KGHDR and CDR2 SFDVKD. The CDR3 DNA is TGTGCCACCAGTGATCCCCCGGAAGGGAGGGCCCTCAATGAGCAGTTCTTC. Encoded protein: CATSDPPEGRALNEQFF.

The chain carries TRBV7-6 and TRBJ2-5, with 10 bases lining up with TRBD2. The CDR3 has 15 amino acids. Trimming cost V 5 bases and J 5 bases; bases outside gene matches: 8. Germline V gene lookup returns CDR1 SGHVS and CDR2 FNYEAQ. For the CDR3, the DNA is TGTGCCAGCAGCCCCCTAGCGGGAGCGGGGGAGACCCAGTACTTC. Translation gives CASSPLAGAGETQYF.

The chain is built from TRBV12-3 or TRBV12-4 and TRBJ2-1; D is unclear. The ends were cut back, 3 bases at V and 2 bases at J, with 8 bases in the middle. CDR3 length equals 14 residues. The CDR3 loop reads CASSLRSTYNEQFF. The CDR3 DNA follows: TGTGCCAGCAGTTTGCGGAGCACCTACAATGAGCAGTTCTTC.

This clonotype has only one observation. This chain uses TRBV7-9 with TRBJ2-7; D remains unclear. Germline V gene sequence: CDR1 SEHNR, CDR2 FQNEAQ (reference sequence). The CDR3 consists of 16 residues. Trimming removed 1 base at V and 2 bases at J, with 15 bases between. CDR3 loop: CASSLEQAPIPYEQYF. CDR3 in DNA: TGTGCCAGCAGCTTAGAGCAGGCTCCCATACCCTACGAGCAGTACTTC.

This clonotype was seen at least ten times. This chain joins TRBV29-1 and TRBJ1-1, with D perhaps TRBD1 (6 bases). Trimming removed 6 bases from V and 5 bases from J, with 13 bases in between. The CDR3 covers 12 residues. CDR1 SQVTM and CDR2 ANQGSEA come from the germline V gene. In DNA, the CDR3 is TGCAGCGTAGCTATAGACAGGACTGAAGCTTTCTTT. Translating gives CSVAIDRTEAFF.

The chain joins TRBV7-9 to TRBJ1-1, with TRBD1 identical over 7 bases. Germline CDR1 and CDR2: SEHNR and FQNEAQ (reference sequence). J gave up 2 bases and V 11 bases, and 14 bases lay outside the gene matches. The CDR3 extends over 15 amino acids. The CDR3 spells CAGHEEQGVNTEAFF. In nucleotides, the CDR3 is TGTGCCGGACACGAAGAGCAGGGGGTTAACACTGAAGCTTTCTTT. Combining the CDR3 with reference TRBV7-9 and TRBJ1-1 gives the whole variable domain DTGVSQNPRHKITKRGQNVTFRCDPISEHNRLYWYRQTLGQGPEFLTYFQNEAQLEKSRLLSDRFSAERPKGSFSTLEIQRTEQGDSAMYLCAGHEEQGVNTEAFFGQGTRLTVV.